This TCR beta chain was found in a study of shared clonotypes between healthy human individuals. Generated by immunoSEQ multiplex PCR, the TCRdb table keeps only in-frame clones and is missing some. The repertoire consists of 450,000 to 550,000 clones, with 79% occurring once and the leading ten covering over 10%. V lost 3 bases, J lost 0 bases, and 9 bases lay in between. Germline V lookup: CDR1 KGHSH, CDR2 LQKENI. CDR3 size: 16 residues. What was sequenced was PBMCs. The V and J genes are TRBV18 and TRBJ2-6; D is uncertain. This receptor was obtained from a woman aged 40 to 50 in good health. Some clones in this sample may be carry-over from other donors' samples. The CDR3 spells CASSPSMNSGANVLTF. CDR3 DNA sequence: TGTGCCAGCTCACCTTCGATGAACTCTGGGGCCAACGTCCTGACTTTC.